A selection of T cell receptor beta chains follows, all from one sample in a study of radiotherapy plus CTLA-4 blockade in lung cancer. Profiling relied on immunoSEQ multiplex PCR, and the TCRdb table lists in-frame clones only, not all of them. The data hold 50,000 or so clones, with 70% to 80% observed a single time. Sequences were derived from peripheral blood, sampled from a patient treated with radiotherapy plus ipilimumab. The receptors here all came from a human donor with non-small cell lung cancer who had stable disease on radiotherapy plus ipilimumab. The CDR3 runs from the conserved cysteine through the conserved F or W. The D gene is left open where the match is weak. A row's size may be missing; if present it is once, few, many or a size class.

V	J	size	D	DNA	CDR3
TRBV6-5	TRBJ1-2	.	.	TGTGCCAGCAGTTACAGCTCTAACTATGGCTACACCTTC	CASSYSSNYGYTF
TRBV6-1	TRBJ1-2	.	.	TGTGCCAGCAGTGAACATATAGGAGATGACTACACCTTC	CASSEHIGDDYTF
TRBV9	TRBJ2-2	few	TRBD1	TGTGCCAGCAGCGCAGCCGGGACAGATGACACCGGGGAGCTGTTTTTT	CASSAAGTDDTGELFF
TRBV6-6	TRBJ2-2	few	.	TGTGCCAGCAGTAACCGGGACGAGCTGTTTTTT	CASSNRDELFF
TRBV28	TRBJ2-5	.	.	TGTGCCAGCAGTCGGCCCGGGACCGCAACTGGCCAAGAGACCCAGTACTTC	CASSRPGTATGQETQYF
TRBV5-1	TRBJ2-3	once	TRBD2	TGCGCCAGCCAGCGGGACGGAAGCTCCACAGATACGCAGTATTTT	CASQRDGSSTDTQYF
TRBV5-1	TRBJ1-2	.	TRBD1	TGCGCCAGCAGCTTTGGCCGGTCGGGTCAGGGGGCCGGTGGCTACACCTTC	CASSFGRSGQGAGGYTF
TRBV2	TRBJ2-3	.	.	TGTGCCAGCAGTGGTATCACAGATACGCAGTATTTT	CASSGITDTQYF
TRBV5-1	TRBJ2-6	.	.	TGCGCCAGCAGCCCGATACAGGGGGCCAACGTCCTGACTTTC	CASSPIQGANVLTF
TRBV7-2	TRBJ2-4	.	.	TGTGCCAGCAGGCGACAGGCTGGGGGAAACATTCAGTACTTC	CASRRQAGGNIQYF
TRBV6-5	TRBJ2-2	.	.	TGTGCCAGCAGTTACGGTACAGGATACACCGGGGAGCTGTTTTTT	CASSYGTGYTGELFF
TRBV14	TRBJ2-2	.	.	TGTGCCAGCAGCTCGAGATCCAGGAGCGGGGAGCTGTTTTTT	CASSSRSRSGELFF
TRBV19	TRBJ1-1	.	.	TGTGCCAGTAGTCTTACAGTGAACACTGAAGCTTTCTTT	CASSLTVNTEAFF
TRBV29-1	TRBJ2-1	.	.	TGCAGCGATCGGGACACCGGACACAATGAGCAGTTCTTC	CSDRDTGHNEQFF
TRBV7-2	TRBJ1-1	.	.	TGTGCCAGCAGTCCAGGGGAGACGACTGAAGCTTTCTTT	CASSPGETTEAFF
TRBV18	TRBJ1-2	.	.	TGTGCCAGCTCACCACGTTCCCAGGCCGACTATGGCTACACCTTC	CASSPRSQADYGYTF
TRBV6-6	TRBJ1-5	few	.	TGTGCCAGCAGCTCACTAGCAGATCAGCCCCAGCATTTT	CASSSLADQPQHF
TRBV5-4	TRBJ1-1	.	.	TGTGCCAGCAGCTTGAGTGGCACAACGAACACTGAAGCTTTCTTT	CASSLSGTTNTEAFF
TRBV18	TRBJ2-1	.	.	TGTGCCAGCTCACCATTAGGGACCAACAATGAGCAGTTCTTC	CASSPLGTNNEQFF
TRBV19	TRBJ1-2	.	TRBD1	TGTGCCAGTAGTATTGGTTATGACAGGGATTATGGCTACACCTTC	CASSIGYDRDYGYTF
TRBV7-2	TRBJ1-1	once	.	TGTGCCAGCAGTCGAAGCACTGAAGCTTTCTTT	CASSRSTEAFF
TRBV2	TRBJ2-2	.	.	TGTGCCAGCAGGACCGGGGGACCCTTAAACACCGGGGAGCTGTTTTTT	CASRTGGPLNTGELFF
TRBV5-1	TRBJ2-5	once	.	TGCGCCAGCAGCCCGTCACAGGGGGGGGAGACCCAGTACTTC	CASSPSQGGETQYF
TRBV7-8	TRBJ1-5	.	.	TGTGCCAGCAGCCCCCCGGTGTCAGTTAGCAATCAGCCCCAGCATTTT	CASSPPVSVSNQPQHF
TRBV28	TRBJ1-2	.	.	TGTGCCAGCAGTACCCTCCCCCGGGGTCACTATGGCTACACCTTC	CASSTLPRGHYGYTF
TRBV2	TRBJ2-5	once	.	TGTGCCAGCAGCGAGACGGGACCAAGAGAGACCCAGTACTTC	CASSETGPRETQYF
TRBV2	TRBJ1-2	.	TRBD1	TGTGCCATCCGGGACAGCAAGCTCTATGGCTACACCTTC	CAIRDSKLYGYTF
TRBV5-5	TRBJ1-6	.	.	TGTGCCAGCAGCCCGGGACCGAATTCACCCCTCCACTTT	CASSPGPNSPLHF